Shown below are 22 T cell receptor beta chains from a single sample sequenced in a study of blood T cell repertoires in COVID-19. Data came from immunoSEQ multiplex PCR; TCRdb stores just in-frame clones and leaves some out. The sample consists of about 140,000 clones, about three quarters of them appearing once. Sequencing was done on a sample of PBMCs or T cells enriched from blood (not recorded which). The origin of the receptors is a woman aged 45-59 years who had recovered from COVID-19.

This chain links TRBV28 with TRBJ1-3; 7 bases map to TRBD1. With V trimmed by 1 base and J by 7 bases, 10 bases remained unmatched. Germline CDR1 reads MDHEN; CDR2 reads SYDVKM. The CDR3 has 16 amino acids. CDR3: CASSLSRTGFGNTIYF. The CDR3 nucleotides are TGTGCCAGCAGTTTATCAAGGACAGGTTTCGGCAACACCATATATTTT.

The CDR3 region is CASSLGDRVNTEAFF. CDR3 DNA: TGCGCCAGCAGCTTGGGGGACAGGGTGAACACTGAAGCTTTCTTT. This chain links TRBV5-1 with TRBJ1-1, with 9 bases identical to TRBD1. The germline CDR1 and CDR2 sequences are SGHRS and YFSETQ. J gave up 0 bases and V 0 bases, and 0 bases lay outside the gene matches. The CDR3 consists of 15 residues.

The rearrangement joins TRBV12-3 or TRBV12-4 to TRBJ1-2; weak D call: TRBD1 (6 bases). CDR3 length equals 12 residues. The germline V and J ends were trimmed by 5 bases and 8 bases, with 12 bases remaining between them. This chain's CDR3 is CASSPGTWGYTF. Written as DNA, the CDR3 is TGTGCCAGCAGTCCGGGGACATGGGGCTACACCTTC.

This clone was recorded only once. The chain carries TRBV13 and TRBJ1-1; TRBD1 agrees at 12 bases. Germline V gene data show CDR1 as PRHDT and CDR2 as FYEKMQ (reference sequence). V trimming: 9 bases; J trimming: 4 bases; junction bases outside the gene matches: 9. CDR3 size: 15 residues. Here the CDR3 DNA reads TGTGCCAGGGGGGACAGGGGGCTATCGGGCACTGAAGCTTTCTTT. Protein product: CARGDRGLSGTEAFF.

The CDR3 coding sequence is TGTGCCAGCAGTTTACCAGGGAATAGCGAGCAGTACTTC. Amino acid sequence: CASSLPGNSEQYF. The rearrangement joins TRBV6-2 or TRBV6-3 to TRBJ2-7; a weak D match, TRBD1 (5 bases). Germline values: CDR1 MNHEY, CDR2 SVGEGT. The CDR3 is made up of 13 amino acids. V was cut by 4 bases and J by 6 bases, with 13 bases left in between.

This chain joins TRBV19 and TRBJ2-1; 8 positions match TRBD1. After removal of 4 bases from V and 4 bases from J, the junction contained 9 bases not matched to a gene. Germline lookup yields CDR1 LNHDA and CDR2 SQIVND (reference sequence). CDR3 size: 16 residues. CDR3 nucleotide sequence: TGTGCCAGTAGTACAGACAGGGGTAGATTATACAATGAGCAGTTCTTC. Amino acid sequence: CASSTDRGRLYNEQFF.

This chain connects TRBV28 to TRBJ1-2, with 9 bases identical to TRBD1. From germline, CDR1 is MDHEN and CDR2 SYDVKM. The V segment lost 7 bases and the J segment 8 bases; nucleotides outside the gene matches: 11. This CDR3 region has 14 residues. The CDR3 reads CASTTDRGGWGYTF. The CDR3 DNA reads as TGTGCCAGCACCACGGACAGGGGTGGGTGGGGCTACACCTTC.

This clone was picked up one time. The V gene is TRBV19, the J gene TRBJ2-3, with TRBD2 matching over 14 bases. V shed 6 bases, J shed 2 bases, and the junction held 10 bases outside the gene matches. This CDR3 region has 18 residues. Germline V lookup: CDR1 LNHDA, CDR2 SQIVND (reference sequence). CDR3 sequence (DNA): TGTGCCAGTAGACGGGGACTAGCGGGGGAGCCCCCCACAGATACGCAGTATTTT. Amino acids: CASRRGLAGEPPTDTQYF.

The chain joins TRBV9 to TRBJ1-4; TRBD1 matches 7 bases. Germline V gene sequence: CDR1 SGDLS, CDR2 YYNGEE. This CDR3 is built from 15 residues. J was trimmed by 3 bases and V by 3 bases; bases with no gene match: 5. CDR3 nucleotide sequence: TGTGCCAGCAGCGAAGCAGGGGGACCTAATGAAAAACTGTTTTTT. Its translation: CASSEAGGPNEKLFF. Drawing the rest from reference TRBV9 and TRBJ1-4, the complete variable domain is DSGVTQTPKHLITATGQRVTLRCSPRSGDLSVYWYQQSLDQGLQFLIQYYNGEERAKGNILERFSAQQFPDLHSELNLSSLELGDSALYFCASSEAGGPNEKLFFGSGTQLSVL.

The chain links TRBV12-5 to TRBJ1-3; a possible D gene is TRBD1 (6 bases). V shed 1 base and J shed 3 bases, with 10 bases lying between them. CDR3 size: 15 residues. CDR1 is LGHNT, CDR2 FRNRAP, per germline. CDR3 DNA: TGTGCTAGTGGTTTGGGCACAGGGATTGGAAACACCATATATTTT. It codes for CASGLGTGIGNTIYF.

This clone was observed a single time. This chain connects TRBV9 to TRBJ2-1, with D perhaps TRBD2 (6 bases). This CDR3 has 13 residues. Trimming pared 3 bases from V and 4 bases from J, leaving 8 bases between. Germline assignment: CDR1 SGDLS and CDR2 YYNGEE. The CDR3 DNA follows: TGTGCCAGCAGCGAGGGACTTTACAATGAGCAGTTCTTC. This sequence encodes CASSEGLYNEQFF.

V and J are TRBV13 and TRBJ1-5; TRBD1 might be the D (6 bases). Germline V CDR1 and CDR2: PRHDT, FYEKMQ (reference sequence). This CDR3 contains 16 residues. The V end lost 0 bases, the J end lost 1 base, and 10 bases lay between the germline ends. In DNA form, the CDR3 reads TGTGCCAGCAGCTTAGGCAGGGGCCAAAGCAATCAGCCCCAGCATTTT. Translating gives CASSLGRGQSNQPQHF.

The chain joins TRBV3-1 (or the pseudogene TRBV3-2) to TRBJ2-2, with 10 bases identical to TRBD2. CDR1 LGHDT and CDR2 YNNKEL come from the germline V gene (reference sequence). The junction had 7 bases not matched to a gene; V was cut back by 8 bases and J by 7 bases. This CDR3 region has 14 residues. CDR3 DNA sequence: TGTGCCAGCCTCAGCGGGAGGGCCGGCGGGGAGCTGTTTTTT. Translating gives CASLSGRAGGELFF.

The CDR3 protein is CASSLGPGSYNEQFF. Here the CDR3 DNA reads TGTGCCAGCAGCTTAGGACCGGGCTCCTACAATGAGCAGTTCTTC. The chain uses TRBV11-2 and TRBJ2-1; the D is unclear. The CDR3 runs to 15 residues. Germline CDR1 reads SGHAT; CDR2 reads FQNNGV. Trimming cost V 1 base and J 0 bases, with 7 bases left between them.

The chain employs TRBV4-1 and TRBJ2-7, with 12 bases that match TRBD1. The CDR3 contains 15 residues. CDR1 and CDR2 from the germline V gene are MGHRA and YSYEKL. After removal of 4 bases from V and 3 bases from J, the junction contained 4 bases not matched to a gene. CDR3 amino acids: CASSPGQGAIYEQYF. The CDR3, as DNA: TGCGCCAGCAGCCCGGGACAGGGGGCAATCTACGAGCAGTACTTC.

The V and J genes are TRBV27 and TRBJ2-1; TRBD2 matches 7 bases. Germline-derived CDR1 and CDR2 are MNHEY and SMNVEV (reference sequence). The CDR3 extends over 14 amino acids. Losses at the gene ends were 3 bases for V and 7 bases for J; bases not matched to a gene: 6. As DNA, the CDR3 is TGTGCCAGCAGTTTCGGACTAGTTGGGAATGAGCAGTTCTTC. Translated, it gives CASSFGLVGNEQFF.

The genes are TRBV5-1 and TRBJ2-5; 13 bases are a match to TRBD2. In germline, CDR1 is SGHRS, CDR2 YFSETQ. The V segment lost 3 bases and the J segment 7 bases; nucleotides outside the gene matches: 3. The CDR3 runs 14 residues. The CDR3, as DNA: TGCGCCAGCAGCTCCGGACTAGCGGGGGTGACCCAGTACTTC. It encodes CASSSGLAGVTQYF.

CDR3 sequence reads: CASSLAGGRDNEQFF. The CDR3 coding sequence is TGTGCCAGCAGTCTAGCGGGAGGGAGGGACAATGAGCAGTTCTTC. The chain has TRBV6-2 or TRBV6-3 and TRBJ2-1; 12 positions agree with TRBD2. The V gene end was trimmed by 5 bases and the J gene end by 5 bases; junction bases not matched to a gene: 4. This CDR3 has 15 residues. Germline-derived CDR1 and CDR2 are MNHEY and SVGEGT.

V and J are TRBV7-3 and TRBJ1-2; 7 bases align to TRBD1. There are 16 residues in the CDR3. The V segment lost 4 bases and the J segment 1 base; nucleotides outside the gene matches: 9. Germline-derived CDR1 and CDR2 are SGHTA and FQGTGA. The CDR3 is CASSSGQEGGNYGYTF. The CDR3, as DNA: TGTGCCAGCAGCTCCGGACAGGAGGGGGGTAACTATGGCTACACCTTC. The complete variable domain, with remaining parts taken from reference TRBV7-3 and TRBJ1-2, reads GAGVSQTPSNKVTEKGKYVELRCDPISGHTALYWYRQSLGQGPEFLIYFQGTGAADDSGLPNDRFFAVRPEGSVSTLKIQRTERGDSAVYLCASSSGQEGGNYGYTFGSGTRLTVV.

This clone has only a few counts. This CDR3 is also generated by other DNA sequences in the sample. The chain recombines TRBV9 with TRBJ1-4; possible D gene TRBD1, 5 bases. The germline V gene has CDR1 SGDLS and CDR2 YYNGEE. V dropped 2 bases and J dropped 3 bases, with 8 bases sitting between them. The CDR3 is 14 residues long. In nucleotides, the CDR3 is TGTGCCAGCAGCGTGGGGGGTGCTAATGAAAAACTGTTTTTT. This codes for CASSVGGANEKLFF.

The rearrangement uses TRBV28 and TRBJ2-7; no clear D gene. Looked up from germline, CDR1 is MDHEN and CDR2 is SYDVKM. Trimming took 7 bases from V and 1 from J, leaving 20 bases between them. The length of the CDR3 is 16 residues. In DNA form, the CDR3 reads TGTGCCAGCAACCTATTCTCAGACAAGCCATCCTACGAGCAGTACTTC. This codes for CASNLFSDKPSYEQYF.

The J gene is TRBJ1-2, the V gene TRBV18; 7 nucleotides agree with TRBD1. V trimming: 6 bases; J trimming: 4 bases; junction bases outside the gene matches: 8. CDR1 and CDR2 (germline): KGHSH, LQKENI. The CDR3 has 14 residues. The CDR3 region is CASSFGQAPYGYTF. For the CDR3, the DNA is TGTGCCAGCTCCTTCGGACAGGCCCCCTATGGCTACACCTTC.